Below are 31 T cell receptor beta chains sequenced from a single sample in a study of cytomegalovirus exposure and HLA in healthy donors. Primers: 60 Vbeta forward and 13 Jbeta reverse. Clones were read by immunoSEQ multiplex PCR, and TCRdb kept only the in-frame ones, dropping some. Of about 150,000 clones detected, approximately 74% appear once; the ten largest clones hold around 2.8%. The specimen sequenced was PBMCs. Receptor source: a man aged 18 to 29 in good health and CMV-seronegative.

V usage is TRBV28 and J usage is TRBJ2-2; D gene unclear. Germline CDR1 reads MDHEN; CDR2 reads SYDVKM. The germline V and J ends were trimmed by 5 bases and 0 bases, with 7 bases remaining between them. The CDR3 is 14 residues long. CDR3 coding DNA: TGTGCCAGCAGTCCACAGCCGAACACCGGGGAGCTGTTTTTT. Encoded protein: CASSPQPNTGELFF.

This rearrangement joins TRBV18 to TRBJ1-4; 9 nucleotides match TRBD1. Germline CDR1 reads KGHSH; CDR2 reads LQKENI. The J segment lost 7 bases and the V segment lost 4 bases, leaving 4 bases of the junction unmatched. The CDR3 is made up of 14 amino acids. The CDR3 DNA reads as TGTGCCAGCTCACAAGGGACAGGGAGTGAAAAACTGTTTTTT. Translating it yields CASSQGTGSEKLFF.

The DNA for the CDR3 is TGTGCCAGCAGTGAAGACCCACTAATGAACGAGCAGTACTTC. Translation gives CASSEDPLMNEQYF. The chain combines TRBV6-1 with TRBJ2-7, with unresolved D. V was trimmed by 1 base and J by 5 bases, leaving 12 bases between them. This CDR3 region has 14 residues. CDR1 and CDR2 (germline): MNHNS, SASEGT.

The genes are TRBV7-2 and TRBJ2-5; tentative D call: TRBD1 (6 bases). There are 13 residues in the CDR3. Trimming took off 5 bases at V and 4 bases at J, with 11 bases between the two ends. Germline V gene sequence: CDR1 SGHTA, CDR2 FQGNSA. The CDR3 coding sequence is TGTGCCAGCAGCCCAGGGGAGCGAGAGACCCAGTACTTC. It yields the protein CASSPGERETQYF.

J is TRBJ2-3 and V is TRBV7-6; the match to TRBD2 covers 9 bases. Germline trimming cut 3 bases from V and 4 bases from J; bases unmatched to any gene: 11. This CDR3 region has 17 residues. Germline V gene data show CDR1 as SGHVS and CDR2 as FNYEAQ. The DNA of the CDR3 is TGTGCCAGCAGCTTTAGACAAGCGGGGGGAACTCCAGATACGCAGTATTTT. Its translation: CASSFRQAGGTPDTQYF.

This clone was seen just once. This rearrangement joins TRBV2 to TRBJ2-5, with a possible D match to TRBD1 (5 bases). V shed 0 bases and J shed 10 bases, with 12 bases lying between them. CDR3 size: 13 residues. The germline V gene has CDR1 SNHLY and CDR2 FYNNEI. CDR3 nucleotides: TGTGCCAGCAGTGAAGCAGCCCAGGGCGGCCAGTACTTC. Protein sequence: CASSEAAQGGQYF.

The rearrangement links TRBV2 to TRBJ1-4; maybe TRBD1 (6 bases). CDR1 is SNHLY and CDR2 is FYNNEI in the germline V gene. This CDR3 spans 14 amino acids. The V gene lost 6 bases and the J gene lost 6 bases, with 14 bases spanning the gap. The CDR3 loop reads CASRETGSHEKLFF. The CDR3 bases are TGTGCCAGCAGGGAGACAGGTAGTCATGAAAAACTGTTTTTT.

The chain uses TRBV7-8 and TRBJ1-5, with 8 bases aligning to TRBD1. V dropped 1 base and J dropped 3; count of bases not matched to a gene: 5. This CDR3 region has 16 residues. CDR1 is SGHVS, CDR2 FQNEAQ, per germline. Written as DNA, the CDR3 is TGTGCCAGCAGCTTAGTGAGGACAGGGACCAATCAGCCCCAGCATTTT. Amino acid sequence: CASSLVRTGTNQPQHF.

This clone was found once. The genes are TRBV28 and TRBJ1-1; weak D call: TRBD1 (5 bases). Trimming took off 10 bases at V and 1 base at J, with 19 bases between the two ends. CDR3 length: 15 residues. Germline V gene sequence: CDR1 MDHEN, CDR2 SYDVKM. The CDR3 reads CATRGEGTPNTEAFF. As DNA, the CDR3 is TGTGCCACAAGAGGGGAGGGAACCCCGAACACTGAAGCTTTCTTT. Based on the CDR3 plus reference TRBV28 and TRBJ1-1, the full variable domain is DVKVTQSSRYLVKRTGEKVFLECVQDMDHENMFWYRQDPGLGLRLIYFSYDVKMKEKGDIPEGYSVSREKKERFSLILESASTNQTSMYLCATRGEGTPNTEAFFGQGTRLTVV.

The V gene is TRBV6-6, the J gene TRBJ1-1; 8 positions match TRBD1. J was trimmed by 11 bases and V by 6 bases; bases with no gene match: 8. CDR1 and CDR2 from the germline V gene are MNHNY and SVGAGI (reference sequence). The CDR3 covers 12 residues. The CDR3 coding sequence is TGTGCCAGCAGCCACTCGACAGGGGAGGCTTTCTTT. Protein: CASSHSTGEAFF.

This sequence joins TRBV6-4 and TRBJ2-1; D not certain. V shed 10 bases and J shed 6 bases, with 4 bases lying between them. CDR3 size: 9 residues. Germline V lookup: CDR1 MRHNA, CDR2 SNTAGT. The CDR3 reads CAILNEQFF. The CDR3 DNA sequence: TGTGCCATCCTCAATGAGCAGTTCTTC.

Comment on this clone: The junction does not match germline at one end; this may be a read error. The J gene is TRBJ2-6, the V gene TRBV7-9, with a weak D call TRBD1 (6 bases). This CDR3 comprises 16 residues. Germline CDR1 SEHNR, CDR2 FQNEAQ (reference sequence). The CDR3, as DNA: TGTGCCAGCAGCTCGACAGGAATGGCTGGGGCCAACGGCCTGACTTTC. It is translated as CASSSTGMAGANGLTF.

The V call is TRBV9, the J call TRBJ1-2; D possibly corresponds to TRBD1 (6 bases). V was trimmed by 0 bases and J by 5 bases, leaving 14 bases between them. Germline CDR1 is SGDLS and CDR2 is YYNGEE. CDR3 length equals 15 residues. Here the CDR3 DNA reads TGTGCCAGCAGCGTAGTTGACAGGCTAGGATATGGCTACACCTTC. Protein sequence: CASSVVDRLGYGYTF.

This clone was picked up a small number of times. The chain has TRBV28 and TRBJ1-5, with 7 positions matching TRBD1. The CDR3 covers 15 residues. Trimming removed 5 bases from V and 6 bases from J; junction bases left unmatched: 10. Germline assignment: CDR1 MDHEN and CDR2 SYDVKM. This chain's CDR3 is CASSPIRQGGQPQHF. CDR3 nucleotide sequence: TGTGCCAGCAGTCCCATTAGACAGGGTGGTCAGCCCCAGCATTTT.

The chain uses TRBV4-1 and TRBJ2-1; D possibly corresponds to TRBD1 (7 bases). Trimming shortened V by 4 bases and J by 3 bases, and 28 bases separated the two germline ends. This CDR3 is built from 20 residues. Germline-derived CDR1 and CDR2 are MGHRA and YSYEKL. The CDR3 here is CASSPDGGGIESGNYNEQFF. The CDR3 coding sequence is TGCGCCAGCAGCCCCGACGGAGGGGGCATCGAGAGTGGTAACTACAATGAGCAGTTCTTC.

The V call is TRBV28, the J call TRBJ1-2; 7 nucleotides line up with TRBD1. The CDR3 runs to 13 residues. J gave up 7 bases and V 4 bases, and 6 bases lay outside the gene matches. Germline values: CDR1 MDHEN, CDR2 SYDVKM. The DNA of the CDR3 is TGTGCCAGCAGTTACGGGACAGAAATTGGCTACACCTTC. Translated: CASSYGTEIGYTF.

This chain links TRBV7-9 with TRBJ2-1; 10 bases align to TRBD2. The length of the CDR3 is 17 residues. CDR1 is SEHNR, CDR2 FQNEAQ, per germline (reference sequence). Trimming took 3 bases from V and 3 from J; bases not matched to a gene: 8. The CDR3 region is CASSFGLAVNFYNEQFF. The CDR3 DNA reads as TGTGCCAGCAGCTTTGGACTAGCGGTCAACTTCTACAATGAGCAGTTCTTC.

This clone was picked up a small number of times. This chain joins TRBV7-8 and TRBJ2-3, with D possibly matching TRBD1 (5 bases). There are 15 residues in the CDR3. Trimming removed 5 bases from V and 3 bases from J, with 15 bases in between. The germline CDR1 and CDR2 sequences are SGHVS and FQNEAQ. The CDR3 DNA reads TGTGCCAGCAGCCCTGGGGCTAGTAAGACAGATACGCAGTATTTT. It yields the protein CASSPGASKTDTQYF.

The chain has TRBV2 and TRBJ1-1; D gene ambiguous. V was shortened by 0 bases and J by 8 bases, with 16 bases between the two germline ends. CDR1 is SNHLY, CDR2 FYNNEI, per germline. The CDR3 runs 15 residues. In DNA, the CDR3 is TGTGCCAGCAGTGAAGCGCCCTTCTACCCGGGAGAAGCTTTCTTT. Protein product: CASSEAPFYPGEAFF.

V usage is TRBV5-3 and J usage is TRBJ2-7, with 7 bases that match TRBD2. TRBV5-3 falls under the ORF class, with uncertain function. The length of the CDR3 is 13 residues. The trim removed 4 bases at V and 6 bases at J, leaving 7 bases unmatched. CDR3 amino acids: CARSAPCGGEQYF. For the CDR3, the DNA is TGTGCCAGAAGCGCGCCCTGCGGGGGCGAGCAGTACTTC.

This sequence joins TRBV19 and TRBJ1-1; D not certain. CDR1 is LNHDA and CDR2 is SQIVND in the germline V gene (reference sequence). CDR3 size: 14 residues. Between the trimmed V and J ends, which lost 4 bases and 3 bases, there was a span of 12 bases. The CDR3 nucleotides are TGTGCCAGTAGTACGGCAGGTCTTCACACTGAAGCTTTCTTT. Residues: CASSTAGLHTEAFF.

This chain joins TRBV28 and TRBJ1-6; 9 nucleotides match TRBD1. The germline V gene has CDR1 MDHEN and CDR2 SYDVKM. The ends lost 5 bases at V and 7 bases at J; junction bases unmatched: 18. This CDR3 is 19 amino acids long. CDR3 protein: CASSPGTGYRRASNSPLHF. CDR3 DNA sequence: TGTGCCAGCAGTCCCGGGACAGGGTATCGCCGCGCGTCGAATTCACCCCTCCACTTT.

This clone has a handful of counts. The V gene is TRBV7-9, the J gene TRBJ1-1; D uncertain. This CDR3 contains 13 residues. Trimming removed 1 base at V and 7 bases at J, with 10 bases between. CDR1 SEHNR and CDR2 FQNEAQ come from the germline V gene (reference sequence). This CDR3 is CASSLVMADEAFF. CDR3 nucleotides: TGTGCCAGCAGCTTAGTTATGGCAGATGAAGCTTTCTTT.

This chain links TRBV5-1 with TRBJ1-6, with no clear D. Germline loops: CDR1 SGHRS, CDR2 YFSETQ. V gave up 0 bases and J gave up 0 bases, with 7 bases separating them. The CDR3 runs 16 residues. CDR3 residues: CASSLGLGSYNSPLHF. CDR3 nucleotide sequence: TGCGCCAGCAGCTTGGGACTGGGCTCCTATAATTCACCCCTCCACTTT.

The gene calls are TRBV5-4 and TRBJ2-7; D might be TRBD1 (6 bases). The germline CDR1 and CDR2 sequences are SGHNT and YYREEE (reference sequence). The V end lost 0 bases, the J end lost 5 bases, and 12 bases lay between the germline ends. The length of the CDR3 is 14 residues. This chain's CDR3 is CASSLGAGADEQYV. The DNA for the CDR3 is TGTGCCAGCAGCTTGGGGGCAGGGGCGGACGAGCAGTACGTC.

The V call is TRBV5-1, the J call TRBJ2-3; 11 bases line up with TRBD2. The CDR3 is 17 amino acids. Germline-derived CDR1 and CDR2 are SGHRS and YFSETQ. Trimming removed 4 bases from V and 4 bases from J; junction bases left unmatched: 11. For the CDR3, the DNA is TGCGCCAGCAGCAAACTCGGGGCGACTAGCGGGGCAGATACGCAGTATTTT. Residues: CASSKLGATSGADTQYF. The variable domain in full, with the rest retrieved from reference TRBV5-1 and TRBJ2-3, is KAGVTQTPRYLIKTRGQQVTLSCSPISGHRSVSWYQQTPGQGLQFLFEYFSETQRNKGNFPGRFSGRQFSNSRSEMNVSTLELGDSALYLCASSKLGATSGADTQYFGPGTRLTVL.

This sequence joins TRBV6-1 and TRBJ2-5; TRBD2 matches 7 bases. The CDR3 loop spans 16 amino acids. Trimming at V came to 1 base and at J to 5 bases, leaving 10 bases not matched to a gene. Germline CDR1 reads MNHNS; CDR2 reads SASEGT. The CDR3 DNA reads TGTGCCAGCAGTGAAGGTCGGCGGGGGAATGGGGAGACCCAGTACTTC. This gives the protein CASSEGRRGNGETQYF.

CDR3 sequence (DNA): TGTGCCAGCAGCTTAGGGCAGGGAGGAAGGGAAAAACTGTTTTTT. It specifies CASSLGQGGREKLFF. The chain employs TRBV11-2 and TRBJ1-4, with D perhaps matching TRBD1 (5 bases). The ends were cut back, 1 base at V and 8 bases at J, with 14 bases in the middle. CDR3 length: 15 residues. Germline CDR1 and CDR2: SGHAT and FQNNGV.

The chain has TRBV21-1 and TRBJ2-3; the DNA was not compared with TRBD1, the D call given in the table. TRBV21-1 is flagged as a pseudogene. There are 16 residues in the CDR3. The CDR3, as DNA: TGTGCCAGCAGCAAGGCACCGGGACAGAGCACAGATACGCAGTATTTT. Translated, it gives CASSKAPGQSTDTQYF.

This sequence joins TRBV29-1 and TRBJ2-5, with D hard to call. This CDR3 is 12 amino acids long. Germline V gene lookup returns CDR1 SQVTM and CDR2 ANQGSEA. V was clipped by 6 bases and J by 1 base, with 9 bases between them. CDR3 sequence (DNA): TGCAGCGTCCGGGTCCTCCAAGAGACCCAGTACTTC. As protein: CSVRVLQETQYF.

This rearrangement joins TRBV7-2 to TRBJ1-1; TRBD1 matches at 8 bases. Germline CDR1 SGHTA, CDR2 FQGNSA. This CDR3 is built from 15 residues. J gave up 3 bases and V 2 bases, and 5 bases lay outside the gene matches. Written as DNA, the CDR3 is TGTGCCAGCAGCTTAAATCAGGGGGCAGACACTGAAGCTTTCTTT. This translates into CASSLNQGADTEAFF.